The 27 T cell receptor beta chains presented below share a single source sample, sequenced in a study of blood T cell repertoires in COVID-19. The protocol was immunoSEQ multiplex PCR, while the TCRdb copy is restricted to in-frame clones and leaves out a portion. The repertoire consists of 88,000 or so clones, with roughly 80% occurring once and the leading ten covering 4% to 5.5%. Source material: peripheral blood. These TCRs come from a man in his sixties with acute or convalescent COVID-19.

The V gene is TRBV5-1, the J gene TRBJ2-3; 9 bases are shared with TRBD1. Unmatched junction bases numbered 7, after V lost 0 bases and J lost 2 bases. Germline V gene data show CDR1 as SGHRS and CDR2 as YFSETQ. The length of the CDR3 is 17 residues. CDR3 amino acids: CASSLAGTGLITDTQYF. In DNA, the CDR3 is TGCGCCAGCAGCTTGGCCGGGACAGGGTTGATCACAGATACGCAGTATTTT.

This chain uses TRBV2 with TRBJ2-4, with 7 nucleotides matching TRBD1. Germline V gene lookup returns CDR1 SNHLY and CDR2 FYNNEI. With V trimmed by 3 bases and J by 8 bases, 7 bases remained unmatched. The CDR3 totals 14 residues. The CDR3 is CASSDDRDGDIQYF. In DNA, the CDR3 is TGTGCCAGCAGTGACGACAGGGATGGGGACATTCAGTACTTC.

The chain carries TRBV3-1 (or the pseudogene TRBV3-2) and TRBJ1-3; weak D call: TRBD1 (6 bases). V lost 4 bases, J lost 2 bases, and 21 bases lay in between. The CDR3 runs 18 residues. The germline CDR1 and CDR2 sequences are LGHDT and YNNKEL (reference sequence). The CDR3 spells CASSLDRPSYPAGNTIYF. The CDR3 nucleotides read TGTGCCAGCAGCCTTGACAGGCCCTCTTATCCTGCTGGAAACACCATATATTTT.

This sequence joins TRBV19 and TRBJ1-1; D is uncertain. The V and J ends lost 1 base and 0 bases respectively, with 12 bases between them. The CDR3 extends over 16 amino acids. CDR1 is LNHDA, CDR2 SQIVND, per germline (reference sequence). CDR3 sequence: CASSIAYGRLNTEAFF. CDR3 nucleotide sequence: TGTGCCAGTAGTATAGCATACGGGAGGTTGAACACTGAAGCTTTCTTT. Full variable domain (missing parts from reference TRBV19 and TRBJ1-1): DGGITQSPKYLFRKEGQNVTLSCEQNLNHDAMYWYRQDPGQGLRLIYYSQIVNDFQKGDIAEGYSVSREKKESFPLTVTSAQKNPTAFYLCASSIAYGRLNTEAFFGQGTRLTVV.

The chain is built from TRBV15 and TRBJ1-1; 7 bases are a match to TRBD1. Trimming removed 5 bases from V and 5 bases from J; junction bases left unmatched: 8. The CDR3 runs 14 residues. Germline V gene lookup returns CDR1 LNHNV and CDR2 YYDKDF (reference sequence). The chain's CDR3 is CATSSTGDGTEAFF. The CDR3 nucleotides read TGTGCCACCAGCTCCACAGGGGATGGGACTGAAGCTTTCTTT.

The chain couples TRBV27 to TRBJ1-5; D gene uncertain. The CDR3 is 13 amino acids. The ends were cut back, 3 bases at V and 0 bases at J, with 3 bases in the middle. Germline V gene sequence: CDR1 MNHEY, CDR2 SMNVEV (reference sequence). CDR3 amino acids: CASSFYSNQPQHF. DNA of the CDR3: TGTGCCAGCAGTTTTTATAGCAATCAGCCCCAGCATTTT.

V usage is TRBV6-1 and J usage is TRBJ1-1; D is unclear. The germline V and J ends were trimmed by 1 base and 1 base, with 10 bases remaining between them. Germline CDR1 and CDR2: MNHNS and SASEGT. This CDR3 has 15 amino acids. The CDR3 nucleotides are TGTGCCAGCAGTGAAGAGGGCGGGAAGAACACTGAAGCTTTCTTT. Residues: CASSEEGGKNTEAFF.

V is TRBV6-5 and J is TRBJ2-7; tentatively, D is TRBD2 (5 bases). The V gene's germline CDR1 is MNHEY and CDR2 SVGAGI. The CDR3 runs 15 residues. Trimming took 6 bases from V and 6 from J, leaving 21 bases between them. In nucleotides, the CDR3 is TGTGCCAGCAGCCGTCCGGGAAGGGCAGGCACCGAGCAGTACTTC. Translated, it gives CASSRPGRAGTEQYF.

V is TRBV7-6 and J is TRBJ2-1; 10 nucleotides agree with TRBD2. The length of the CDR3 is 19 residues. V shed 1 base and J 5 bases; nucleotides not matched to a gene: 14. Germline CDR1 and CDR2: SGHVS and FNYEAQ. Here the CDR3 DNA reads TGTGCCAGCAGCTTAGAAACACTAGCGGGGATTGGGCCACACAATGAGCAGTTCTTC. It is translated as CASSLETLAGIGPHNEQFF.

This chain joins TRBV11-2 and TRBJ1-2, with TRBD1 matching 9 bases. V trimming: 5 bases; J trimming: 5 bases; junction bases outside the gene matches: 6. This CDR3 contains 14 residues. CDR1 is SGHAT and CDR2 is FQNNGV in the germline V gene. For the CDR3, the DNA is TGTGCCAGCAGCACGGGACAGGGAACATATGGCTACACCTTC. Translation gives CASSTGQGTYGYTF.

This chain links TRBV3-1 (or the pseudogene TRBV3-2) with TRBJ1-6; D perhaps matches TRBD1 (6 bases). V lost 1 base to trimming and J lost 16 bases, with 11 bases between them. Germline-derived CDR1 and CDR2 are LGHDT and YNNKEL (reference sequence). The CDR3 sequence is 12 residues long. This CDR3 is CASSQGGGPLHF. CDR3 nucleotides: TGTGCCAGCAGCCAAGGCGGGGGGCCACTCCACTTT.

The chain couples TRBV6-2 or TRBV6-3 to TRBJ2-1; D is uncertain. Germline values: CDR1 MNHEY, CDR2 SVGEGT. V gave up 7 bases and J gave up 8 bases, with 9 bases separating them. This CDR3 region has 11 residues. CDR3: CASIPPDEQFF. The CDR3 region has the DNA TGTGCCAGCATCCCCCCGGATGAGCAGTTCTTC.

This clone was detected a few times. The rearrangement joins TRBV28 to TRBJ2-7; 9 bases are a match to TRBD2. Germline loops: CDR1 MDHEN, CDR2 SYDVKM. This CDR3 spans 15 amino acids. Losses at the gene ends were 0 bases for V and 2 bases for J; bases not matched to a gene: 2. The CDR3 sequence: CASSLWREGAYEQYF. The CDR3 DNA follows: TGTGCCAGCAGTTTATGGCGGGAGGGGGCCTACGAGCAGTACTTC.

V usage is TRBV23-1 and J usage is TRBJ2-1, with D tentatively TRBD1 (6 bases). TRBV23-1 is given ORF status, its function remaining uncertain. The V end was cut by 2 bases, the J end by 2 bases, with 16 bases between. The CDR3 loop spans 17 amino acids. The CDR3 DNA follows: TGCGCCAGCAGTCAAACTGGAGGACAGATACCCTACAATGAGCAGTTCTTC. Protein sequence: CASSQTGGQIPYNEQFF.

This clone was found once. This chain uses TRBV28 with TRBJ2-5, with a possible D match to TRBD1 (6 bases). This CDR3 is 15 amino acids long. From germline, CDR1 is MDHEN and CDR2 SYDVKM. Trimming cost V 6 bases and J 1 base, with 15 bases left between them. In DNA form, the CDR3 reads TGTGCCAGCAGCCTATTGGGACACCTCCAAGAGACCCAGTACTTC. Protein product: CASSLLGHLQETQYF.

CDR3 in amino acids: CASSLWGPGNTIYF. The CDR3 region has the DNA TGCGCCAGCAGCTTGTGGGGGCCAGGAAACACCATATATTTT. The chain joins TRBV5-1 to TRBJ1-3, with D possibly being TRBD1 (6 bases). Between the trimmed V and J ends, which lost 1 base and 4 bases, there was a span of 9 bases. The CDR3 is made up of 14 amino acids. Per the germline V gene, CDR1 is SGHRS and CDR2 is YFSETQ.

The genes are TRBV25-1 and TRBJ1-5; D might be TRBD1 (5 bases). The ends were cut back, 1 base at V and 4 bases at J, with 17 bases in the middle. This CDR3 spans 17 amino acids. Per the germline V gene, CDR1 is MGHDK and CDR2 is SYGVNS. CDR3 amino acids: CASSECRGWGRNQPQHF. CDR3 nucleotide sequence: TGTGCCAGCAGTGAATGTAGAGGTTGGGGCCGAAATCAGCCCCAGCATTTT. The entire variable domain, with the rest obtained from reference TRBV25-1 and TRBJ1-5, is as follows: EADIYQTPRYLVIGTGKKITLECSQTMGHDKMYWYQQDPGMELHLIHYSYGVNSTEKGDLSSESTVSRIRTEHFPLTLESARPSHTSQYLCASSECRGWGRNQPQHFGDGTRLSIL.

This chain connects TRBV7-2 to TRBJ1-2, with 7 bases fitting TRBD1. Germline CDR1 SGHTA, CDR2 FQGNSA. The junction had 9 bases not matched to a gene; V was cut back by 3 bases and J by 8 bases. The CDR3 contains 14 residues. The CDR3 is CASSFHRQGVGYTF. CDR3 nucleotide sequence: TGTGCCAGCAGCTTCCACCGACAGGGCGTAGGCTACACCTTC.

The genes are TRBV6-2 or TRBV6-3 and TRBJ1-1, with a tentative D call TRBD1 (6 bases). V was trimmed by 2 bases and J by 4 bases, leaving 11 bases between them. Germline V gene lookup returns CDR1 MNHEY and CDR2 SVGEGT. This CDR3 comprises 14 residues. This chain's CDR3 is CASSYPRGITEAFF. CDR3 DNA: TGTGCCAGCAGTTACCCCAGGGGTATCACTGAAGCTTTCTTT.

This sequence joins TRBV7-8 and TRBJ2-3, with a possible D match to TRBD1 (5 bases). There are 13 residues in the CDR3. Germline-derived CDR1 and CDR2 are SGHVS and FQNEAQ. Between the trimmed V and J ends, which lost 8 bases and 3 bases, there was a span of 12 bases. The CDR3 spells CASVRDRTDTQYF. DNA for the CDR3: TGTGCCAGCGTCAGGGATCGTACAGATACGCAGTATTTT.

The gene calls are TRBV3-1 (or the pseudogene TRBV3-2) and TRBJ1-2; tentative D call: TRBD1 (6 bases). The CDR3 has 14 amino acids. V was pared by 3 bases and J by 11 bases, with 19 bases between. From germline, CDR1 is LGHDT and CDR2 YNNKEL (reference sequence). The CDR3 DNA reads as TGTGCCAGCAGCCACGTCCCGGTGCGTCAGGGGTACACCTTC. This gives the protein CASSHVPVRQGYTF.

The gene calls are TRBV24-1 and TRBJ2-1; perhaps TRBD2 as D (5 bases). CDR1 and CDR2 (germline): KGHDR, SFDVKD. This CDR3 is 17 amino acids long. V was shortened by 3 bases and J by 1 base, with 15 bases between the two germline ends. CDR3 in amino acids: CATSDGSRSKSYNEQFF. The CDR3 region has the DNA TGTGCCACCAGTGATGGGAGCAGGTCGAAATCCTACAATGAGCAGTTCTTC.

The J gene is TRBJ1-2, the V gene TRBV7-9; D perhaps matches TRBD1 (6 bases). The CDR3 is made up of 13 amino acids. V gave up 3 bases and J gave up 7 bases, with 12 bases separating them. Germline CDR1 is SEHNR and CDR2 is FQNEAQ (reference sequence). The CDR3 region is CASSFAGVSGYTF. As DNA, the CDR3 is TGTGCCAGCAGCTTTGCAGGGGTTAGTGGCTACACCTTC. Variable domain in full (rest from reference TRBV7-9 and TRBJ1-2): DTGVSQNPRHKITKRGQNVTFRCDPISEHNRLYWYRQTLGQGPEFLTYFQNEAQLEKSRLLSDRFSAERPKGSFSTLEIQRTEQGDSAMYLCASSFAGVSGYTFGSGTRLTVV.

This chain links TRBV28 with TRBJ2-1; 9 bases align to TRBD2. The trim removed 3 bases at V and 5 bases at J, leaving 8 bases unmatched. The CDR3 length is 16 residues. The germline gives CDR1 MDHEN, CDR2 SYDVKM. The CDR3 reads CASSFLGGRANNEQFF. CDR3 sequence (DNA): TGTGCCAGCAGTTTTCTGGGCGGGAGGGCCAACAATGAGCAGTTCTTC.

The chain couples TRBV11-2 to TRBJ2-2; TRBD1 might be the D (7 bases). This CDR3 contains 15 residues. The germline V gene has CDR1 SGHAT and CDR2 FQNNGV. V lost 5 bases and J lost 5, with 15 bases in between. In nucleotides, the CDR3 is TGTGCCAGCAGCGGGGGGACAGTTGGAACCGGGGAGCTGTTTTTT. Translated, it gives CASSGGTVGTGELFF.

This chain connects TRBV4-3 to TRBJ2-7; the D gene is possibly TRBD2 (6 bases). The germline CDR1 and CDR2 sequences are LGHNA and YSLEER. The CDR3 covers 13 residues. V shed 1 base and J shed 3 bases, with 7 bases lying between them. This chain's CDR3 is CASSQVGGYEQYF. CDR3 nucleotide sequence: TGCGCCAGCAGCCAAGTCGGGGGCTACGAGCAGTACTTC.

J is TRBJ1-1 and V is TRBV5-1; TRBD1 might be the D (6 bases). V lost 4 bases to trimming and J lost 1 base, with 11 bases between them. The germline V gene has CDR1 SGHRS and CDR2 YFSETQ. This CDR3 is 14 amino acids long. Here the CDR3 DNA reads TGCGCCAGCAGCGTCAGGGGATGGAACACTGAAGCTTTCTTT. Amino acid sequence: CASSVRGWNTEAFF.